These 9 T cell receptor beta chains share one sample of origin, sequenced in a study of CD8 T cells in ankylosing spondylitis. TCRdb called the 5' RACE reads again in MiXCR, with one record for every CDR3 protein. This table holds some 130,000 distinct CDR3 sequences, roughly an eighth found once. Material for sequencing was blood, either unsorted or a sorted T cell fraction (not recorded which). The receptor set was obtained from a female donor with ankylosing spondylitis or in good health (not recorded which).

This clonotype came up a few times. The gene calls are TRBV20-1 and TRBJ2-2; a possible D gene is TRBD2 (6 bases). V shed 2 bases and J shed 2 bases, with 12 bases lying between them. The CDR3 is 15 amino acids. Per the germline V gene, CDR1 is DFQATT and CDR2 is SNEGSKA (reference sequence). The CDR3 DNA reads as TGCAGTGCTAGAACCGGGACTGCCAACACCGGGGAGCTGTTTTTT. It yields the protein CSARTGTANTGELFF.

Many counts were recorded for this clonotype. The genes are TRBV20-1 and TRBJ2-1; no reliable D call. Per the germline V gene, CDR1 is DFQATT and CDR2 is SNEGSKA (reference sequence). V lost 1 base and J 6 bases, leaving 10 bases between the germline ends. This CDR3 region has 13 residues. This CDR3 is CSARGPSGNEQFF. The CDR3 coding sequence is TGCAGTGCTAGAGGCCCTTCGGGCAATGAGCAGTTCTTC.

This clonotype was seen more than once but under ten times. V is TRBV20-1 and J is TRBJ2-3; 7 bases are a match to TRBD2. The CDR3 sequence is 15 residues long. V lost 1 base, J lost 2 bases, and 6 bases stayed unmatched. Germline lookup yields CDR1 DFQATT and CDR2 SNEGSKA (reference sequence). Written as DNA, the CDR3 is TGCAGTGCTAGAGGGGCTAGCGGCACCACAGATACGCAGTATTTT. This gives the protein CSARGASGTTDTQYF.

This clonotype was observed a handful of times. This sequence joins TRBV12-3 or TRBV12-4 and TRBJ1-6, with D perhaps matching TRBD1 (5 bases). This CDR3 is 16 amino acids long. V lost 9 bases, J lost 0 bases, and 15 bases lay in between. The chain's CDR3 is CASKLREYSYNSPLHF. CDR3 in DNA: TGTGCCAGTAAACTCAGGGAATACTCCTATAATTCACCCCTCCACTTT.

Remarks on this clonotype: A read error may be the cause here, since a much bigger clone is one base away. The rearrangement links TRBV7-9 to TRBJ2-3; D remains unclear. The CDR3 runs to 12 residues. Germline V gene sequence: CDR1 SEHNR, CDR2 FQNEAQ (reference sequence). The CDR3 here is CASSLGSDPQYF. The CDR3 DNA reads TGTGCCAGCAGCTTAGGATCAGATCCGCAGTATTTT.

The rearrangement uses TRBV7-9 and TRBJ1-5, with D possibly TRBD1 on 6 matching bases. Deletions cut 1 base from V and 0 bases from J, with 13 bases between. This CDR3 is built from 17 residues. Germline lookup yields CDR1 SEHNR and CDR2 FQNEAQ (reference sequence). The CDR3 protein is CASSLVQGSHSNQPQHF. CDR3 sequence (DNA): TGTGCCAGCAGCTTAGTGCAGGGGAGCCATAGCAATCAGCCCCAGCATTTT.

In this sample, this clonotype turned up many times. The genes are TRBV20-1 and TRBJ2-5, with 7 positions matching TRBD1. Germline trimming cut 5 bases from V and 5 bases from J; bases unmatched to any gene: 8. The germline gives CDR1 DFQATT, CDR2 SNEGSKA (reference sequence). The CDR3 consists of 13 residues. The CDR3 nucleotides read TGCAGTGCTCCTCCCGGCAGGGGGGAGACCCAGTACTTC. Amino acids: CSAPPGRGETQYF.

This clonotype has ten or more counts. The chain links TRBV20-1 to TRBJ2-1; D not resolved. Germline V gives CDR1 DFQATT, CDR2 SNEGSKA (reference sequence). CDR3 size: 15 residues. V lost 1 base to trimming and J lost 4 bases, with 14 bases between them. CDR3 in DNA: TGCAGTGCTAGAGGGCCTAGTACTAATTACAATGAGCAGTTCTTC. This codes for CSARGPSTNYNEQFF.

This clonotype was seen only a few times. The genes are TRBV5-6 and TRBJ1-3; D may be TRBD1 (6 bases). The CDR3 covers 16 residues. Trimming cost V 0 bases and J 0 bases, with 10 bases left between them. From germline, CDR1 is SGHDT and CDR2 YYEEEE. This chain's CDR3 is CASSLEQGFSGNTIYF. The DNA of the CDR3 is TGTGCCAGCAGCTTGGAACAGGGATTCTCTGGAAACACCATATATTTT.